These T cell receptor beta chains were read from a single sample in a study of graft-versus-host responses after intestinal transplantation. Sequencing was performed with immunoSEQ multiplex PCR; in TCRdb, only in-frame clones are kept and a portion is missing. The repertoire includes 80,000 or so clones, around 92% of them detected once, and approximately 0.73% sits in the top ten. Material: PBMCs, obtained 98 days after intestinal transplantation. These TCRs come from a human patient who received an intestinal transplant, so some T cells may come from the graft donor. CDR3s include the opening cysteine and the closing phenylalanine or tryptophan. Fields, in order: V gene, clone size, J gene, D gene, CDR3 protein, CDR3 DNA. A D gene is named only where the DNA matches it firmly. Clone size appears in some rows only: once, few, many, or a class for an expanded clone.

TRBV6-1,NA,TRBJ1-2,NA,CATKGAYGYTF,TGTGCCACCAAAGGGGCCTATGGCTACACCTTC
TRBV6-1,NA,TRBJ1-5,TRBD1,CASGTGDQPQHF,TGTGCCAGCGGGACAGGGGACCAGCCCCAGCATTTT
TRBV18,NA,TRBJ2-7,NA,CASSIKERDAGEQYF,TGTGCCAGCTCGATCAAAGAGAGGGACGCGGGCGAGCAGTACTTC
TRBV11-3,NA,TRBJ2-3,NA,CASSLGLADTQYF,TGTGCCAGCAGCTTAGGGCTGGCGGATACGCAGTATTTT
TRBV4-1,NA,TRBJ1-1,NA,CASDEGDNTEAFF,TGCGCCAGCGACGAGGGGGACAACACTGAAGCTTTCTTT
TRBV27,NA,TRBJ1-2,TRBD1,CASSSIFDRGQYYGYTF,TGTGCCAGCAGTTCCATCTTCGACAGGGGGCAGTACTATGGCTACACCTTC
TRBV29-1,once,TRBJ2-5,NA,CSVELGETQYF,TGCAGCGTTGAATTGGGGGAGACCCAGTACTTC
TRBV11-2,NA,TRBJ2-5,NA,CASSLSPGHQETQYF,TGTGCCAGCAGCTTATCTCCGGGACACCAAGAGACCCAGTACTTC
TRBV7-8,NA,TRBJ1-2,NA,CASSLGAGLAGYTF,TGTGCCAGCAGCTTAGGCGCAGGTCTCGCTGGCTACACCTTC
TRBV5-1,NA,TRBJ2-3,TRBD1,CASRTWGTGGPEDTQYF,TGCGCCAGCAGGACGTGGGGGACAGGGGGCCCGGAGGATACGCAGTATTTT
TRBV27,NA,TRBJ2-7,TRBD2,CASGLAGGGYEQYF,TGTGCCAGCGGCTTAGCGGGAGGAGGCTACGAGCAGTACTTC
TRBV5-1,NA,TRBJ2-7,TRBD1,CASSLTGQGGPYEQYF,TGCGCCAGCAGTCTAACGGGACAGGGCGGGCCATACGAGCAGTACTTC
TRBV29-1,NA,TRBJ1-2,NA,CSVEKGQGAYGYTF,TGCAGCGTTGAAAAGGGGCAGGGAGCCTATGGCTACACCTTC
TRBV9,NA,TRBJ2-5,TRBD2,CASSVGWEAGGETQYF,TGTGCCAGCAGCGTCGGATGGGAAGCGGGGGGAGAGACCCAGTACTTC
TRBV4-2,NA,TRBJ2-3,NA,CASSQTLALDTQYF,TGTGCCAGCAGCCAAACCCTAGCCCTAGATACGCAGTATTTT
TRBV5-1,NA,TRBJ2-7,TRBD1,CASSPAGQDYEQYF,TGCGCCAGCAGCCCTGCGGGACAGGACTACGAGCAGTACTTC
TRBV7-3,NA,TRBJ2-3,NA,CASSLTGDTQYF,TGTGCCAGCAGCTTAACAGGAGATACGCAGTATTTT
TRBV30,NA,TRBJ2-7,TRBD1,CAWTGTGYYEQYF,TGTGCCTGGACCGGGACAGGTTACTACGAGCAGTACTTC
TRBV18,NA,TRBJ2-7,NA,CASSPSSGTFYEQYF,TGTGCCAGCTCACCTTCTTCCGGGACATTCTACGAGCAGTACTTC
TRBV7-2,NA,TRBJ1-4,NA,CASSLVGRIATNEKLFF,TGTGCCAGCAGCTTAGTAGGCAGGATCGCAACTAATGAAAAACTGTTTTTT
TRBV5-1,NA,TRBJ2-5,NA,CASSLRWETQYF,TGCGCCAGCAGCTTGCGCTGGGAGACCCAGTACTTC
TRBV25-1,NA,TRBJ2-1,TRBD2,CASGLAGVLDEQFF,TGTGCCAGCGGACTAGCGGGAGTGTTGGATGAGCAGTTCTTC
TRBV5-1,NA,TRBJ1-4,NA,CASSEGGESEKLFF,TGCGCCAGCAGCGAAGGGGGGGAGAGTGAAAAACTGTTTTTT
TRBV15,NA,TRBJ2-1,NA,CATSSPYREHNEQFF,TGTGCCACCAGCAGCCCCTACCGGGAGCACAATGAGCAGTTCTTC
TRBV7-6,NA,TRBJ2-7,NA,CASSLGHLVYEQYF,TGTGCCAGCAGCTTAGGTCACCTGGTCTACGAGCAGTACTTC
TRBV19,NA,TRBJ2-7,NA,CASRESILSYEQYF,TGTGCCAGCAGGGAAAGCATCCTCTCCTACGAGCAGTACTTC
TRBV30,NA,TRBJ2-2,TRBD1,CAWGRQGRAGELFF,TGTGCCTGGGGGCGACAGGGTAGGGCCGGGGAGCTGTTTTTT
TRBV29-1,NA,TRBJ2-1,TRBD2,CSVDKRESYNEQFF,TGCAGCGTTGATAAGCGGGAGTCCTACAATGAGCAGTTCTTC
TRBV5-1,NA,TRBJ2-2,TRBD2,CASSLEGLAGGPAGELFF,TGCGCCAGCAGCTTGGAGGGACTAGCGGGAGGGCCGGCCGGGGAGCTGTTTTTT
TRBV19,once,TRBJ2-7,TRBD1,CATTPQLRGNYEQYF,TGTGCCACCACCCCGCAACTCAGGGGGAACTACGAGCAGTACTTC
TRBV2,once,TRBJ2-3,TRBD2,CASRSTSGSTDTQYF,TGTGCCAGCAGGTCGACTAGCGGTAGCACAGATACGCAGTATTTT
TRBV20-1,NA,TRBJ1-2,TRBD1,CSAGQGAGYTF,TGCAGTGCTGGACAGGGGGCCGGCTACACCTTC
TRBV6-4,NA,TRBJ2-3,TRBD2,CASSESPSGGIDTQYF,TGTGCCAGCAGTGAGTCCCCTAGCGGGGGGATAGATACGCAGTATTTT
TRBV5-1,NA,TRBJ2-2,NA,CASSLNFRGSGELFF,TGCGCCAGCAGCTTGAACTTCAGGGGATCCGGGGAGCTGTTTTTT
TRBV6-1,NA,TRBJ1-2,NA,CASRDTGYGYTF,TGTGCCAGCAGGGACACCGGCTATGGCTACACCTTC
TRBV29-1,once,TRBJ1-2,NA,CSGFDNGYTF,TGCAGCGGATTCGACAATGGCTACACCTTC
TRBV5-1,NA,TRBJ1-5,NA,CASSLDGNGQPQHF,TGCGCCAGCAGCTTGGACGGGAATGGTCAGCCCCAGCATTTT
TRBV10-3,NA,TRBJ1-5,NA,CAISESGPEGPQGSNQPQHF,TGTGCCATCAGTGAGTCGGGCCCCGAGGGACCTCAAGGGAGCAATCAGCCCCAGCATTTT
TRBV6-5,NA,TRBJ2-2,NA,CASSYSRRGGTGELFF,TGTGCCAGCAGTTACTCGAGGAGGGGGGGCACCGGGGAGCTGTTTTTT
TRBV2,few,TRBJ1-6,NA,CASTLTDNSPLHF,TGTGCCAGCACTCTGACCGATAATTCACCCCTCCACTTT